Presented here are 6 T cell receptor beta chains from one specimen sequenced in a study of neurological immune-mediated disorders. Using its own MiXCR run on the 5' RACE reads, TCRdb lists one record per CDR3 protein. Counted here are 20,000 to 30,000 distinct CDR3 sequences, more than 10% occurring once; the ten biggest clones make up approximately 14%. Sequenced sample: PBMCs. The receptors were sampled from a woman aged 55-69 years with HTLV-1-associated myelopathy (HAM/TSP).

This clonotype was seen a few times. V and J are TRBV6-6 and TRBJ1-3; 8 nucleotides match TRBD1. CDR3 length: 19 amino acids. Germline V gene sequence: CDR1 MNHNY, CDR2 SVGAGI (reference sequence). The ends lost 5 bases at V and 3 bases at J; junction bases unmatched: 18. The CDR3, as DNA: TGTGCCAGCAGTACCTCCGACAGGGGCCCCCTTAATAATGGAAACACCATATATTTT. Translated, it gives CASSTSDRGPLNNGNTIYF.

There are many counts of this clonotype. The rearrangement links TRBV12-3 or TRBV12-4 to TRBJ2-7; D gene uncertain. The CDR3 runs to 16 residues. Trimming took off 2 bases at V and 5 bases at J, with 19 bases between the two ends. The CDR3 bases are TGTGCCAGCAGTTTAATGGCTTCAGTAGGATCCCACGAGCAGTACTTC. It is translated as CASSLMASVGSHEQYF.

In its sample, this clonotype was seen a few times. The rearrangement joins TRBV2 to TRBJ1-5; 7 bases fit TRBD1. The V gene's germline CDR1 is SNHLY and CDR2 FYNNEI. The J segment lost 3 bases and the V segment lost 7 bases, leaving 6 bases of the junction unmatched. This CDR3 comprises 14 residues. CDR3 DNA: TGTGCCAGCAATAGGGACAGCTACAATCAGCCCCAGCATTTT. The encoded protein is CASNRDSYNQPQHF.

At least ten counts were recorded for this clonotype. The CDR3 sequence is CASSFLGGSNTEAFF. The CDR3 DNA reads TGTGCCAGCAGCTTCCTAGGGGGCTCGAACACTGAAGCTTTCTTT. The chain recombines TRBV5-5 with TRBJ1-1; 7 bases line up with TRBD1. CDR1 and CDR2 (germline): SGHKS, YYEKEE (reference sequence). This CDR3 contains 15 residues. V shed 2 bases and J 1 base; nucleotides not matched to a gene: 5.

Ten or more counts support this clonotype. This chain uses TRBV4-3 with TRBJ1-2, with D unclear. CDR1 and CDR2 (germline): LGHNA, YSLEER. V dropped 0 bases and J dropped 3 bases, with 11 bases sitting between them. This CDR3 spans 15 amino acids. The CDR3 DNA sequence: TGCGCCAGCAGCCAAGAGTCTAGGGCAGACTATGGCTACACCTTC. It codes for CASSQESRADYGYTF.

This clonotype has ten or more counts. The chain links TRBV5-1 to TRBJ2-3; the D call may be TRBD1 or TRBD2 (5 bases each). Germline-derived CDR1 and CDR2 are SGHRS and YFSETQ. With 7 bases removed from V and 4 bases from J, the gap between germline ends came to 19 bases. The CDR3 extends over 15 amino acids. In DNA form, the CDR3 reads TGCGCCAGCGCTACCCAGAGGGGCATATCAGATACGCAGTATTTT. It yields the protein CASATQRGISDTQYF.